The 4 T cell receptor beta chains below all came from one sample that was sequenced in a study of cytomegalovirus exposure and HLA in healthy donors. TCRdb's table, derived via immunoSEQ multiplex PCR, lists solely in-frame clones and lacks some. The data hold around 150,000 clones, with about 89% observed a single time. The sequencing sample was made of PBMCs. These receptors originate from a woman under 30 in good health and CMV-seropositive.

This clone was observed once. The chain couples TRBV10-3 to TRBJ2-1, with D perhaps matching TRBD2 (11 bases). Germline V gene lookup returns CDR1 ENHRY and CDR2 SYGVKD. V was trimmed by 4 bases and J by 7 bases, leaving 26 bases between them. The CDR3 runs to 18 residues. For the CDR3, the DNA is TGTGCCATCAGTGTAGACAGGGGGCGACTAGCGGGGCCGAATGAGCAGTTCTTC. It translates to CAISVDRGRLAGPNEQFF.

This clone was detected only once. This chain uses TRBV6-5 with TRBJ2-7; tentatively, D is TRBD2 (5 bases). Deletions cut 2 bases from V and 0 bases from J, with 8 bases between. The CDR3 totals 14 residues. CDR1 MNHEY and CDR2 SVGAGI come from the germline V gene. CDR3 bases: TGTGCCAGCAGTTACGAAGAGGGCTCCTACGAGCAGTACTTC. Its protein is CASSYEEGSYEQYF.

Only one count was recorded for this clone. The genes are TRBV6-6 and TRBJ2-3; D gene uncertain. Germline CDR1 and CDR2: MNHNY and SVGAGI (reference sequence). V was cut by 3 bases and J by 0 bases, with 7 bases left in between. CDR3 length: 14 amino acids. The CDR3 region is CASSYLGSTDTQYF. CDR3 bases: TGTGCCAGCAGTTATCTCGGTAGCACAGATACGCAGTATTTT.

This clone was counted a single time. The chain is built from TRBV9 and TRBJ2-7; 8 nucleotides match TRBD1. This CDR3 has 14 residues. The trim removed 4 bases at V and 5 bases at J, leaving 8 bases unmatched. CDR1 SGDLS and CDR2 YYNGEE come from the germline V gene. CDR3 amino acids: CASSRRQGIDEQYF. DNA of the CDR3: TGTGCCAGCAGCCGACGACAGGGGATCGACGAGCAGTACTTC.